The 21 T cell receptor beta chains in this list originate from one sample, sequenced in a study of T cell responses to AZD1222 COVID-19 vaccine. Libraries were prepared by immunoSEQ multiplex PCR; TCRdb keeps only in-frame clonotypes and omits some of them. The sample consists of about 97,000 clones, 70% to 90% of them appearing once. Material: peripheral blood, obtained on day 0 of AZD1222 vaccination. The source of these receptors is an adult in good health.

V gene TRBV5-1 combines with J gene TRBJ1-2; no reliable D call. Per germline, CDR1 SGHRS and CDR2 YFSETQ. This CDR3 region has 14 residues. V lost 0 bases to trimming and J lost 4 bases, with 10 bases between them. The CDR3, as DNA: TGCGCCAGCAGCTTGGTAGGGCAGGTCTATGGCTACACCTTC. It encodes CASSLVGQVYGYTF. The whole variable domain, remainder taken from reference TRBV5-1 and TRBJ1-2, is KAGVTQTPRYLIKTRGQQVTLSCSPISGHRSVSWYQQTPGQGLQFLFEYFSETQRNKGNFPGRFSGRQFSNSRSEMNVSTLELGDSALYLCASSLVGQVYGYTFGSGTRLTVV.

This clone came up once. CDR3 DNA: TGTGCCAGTAGTATCGGAACAGGGGGCCCAAACGAGCAGTACTTC. Protein sequence: CASSIGTGGPNEQYF. The chain combines TRBV19 with TRBJ2-7; 9 positions match TRBD1. The CDR3 extends over 15 amino acids. Germline CDR1 reads LNHDA; CDR2 reads SQIVND (reference sequence). The ends lost 3 bases at V and 5 bases at J; junction bases unmatched: 8. Using reference TRBV19 and TRBJ2-7 for the parts outside the CDR3, the full variable domain is DGGITQSPKYLFRKEGQNVTLSCEQNLNHDAMYWYRQDPGQGLRLIYYSQIVNDFQKGDIAEGYSVSREKKESFPLTVTSAQKNPTAFYLCASSIGTGGPNEQYFGPGTRLTVT.

The J gene is TRBJ1-5, the V gene TRBV28; D is ambiguous. Germline V gene sequence: CDR1 MDHEN, CDR2 SYDVKM. V was shortened by 2 bases and J by 6 bases, with 8 bases between the two germline ends. The CDR3 has 13 amino acids. The CDR3 DNA reads TGTGCCAGCAGTTTAACGGGGTTTCAGCCCCAGCATTTT. It yields the protein CASSLTGFQPQHF.

The rearrangement joins TRBV12-3 or TRBV12-4 to TRBJ1-2, with D perhaps matching TRBD1 (5 bases). The CDR3 is made up of 12 amino acids. With 8 bases removed from V and 0 bases from J, the gap between germline ends came to 7 bases. CDR3 nucleotides: TGTGCCAGCCGGGGACCTAACTATGGCTACACCTTC. This sequence encodes CASRGPNYGYTF.

The chain recombines TRBV20-1 with TRBJ2-5; 7 nucleotides agree with TRBD2. Unmatched junction bases numbered 6, after V lost 3 bases and J lost 5 bases. The CDR3 is 13 amino acids. Germline CDR1 and CDR2: DFQATT and SNEGSKA (reference sequence). CDR3 coding DNA: TGCAGTGCTAGTTCTAGCGGAGGGGAGACCCAGTACTTC. Translation: CSASSSGGETQYF.

The chain employs TRBV7-9 and TRBJ1-2, with D possibly TRBD1 on 5 matching bases. Germline V gene sequence: CDR1 SEHNR, CDR2 FQNEAQ (reference sequence). The CDR3 contains 15 residues. V lost 5 bases to trimming and J lost 2 bases, with 15 bases between them. The CDR3 loop reads CASSPSGTVNYGYTF. The CDR3 nucleotides read TGTGCCAGCAGCCCTTCGGGGACGGTAAACTATGGCTACACCTTC.

The rearrangement links TRBV28 to TRBJ1-2; D uncertain. Germline V gene sequence: CDR1 MDHEN, CDR2 SYDVKM. Trimming took 3 bases from V and 4 from J, leaving 12 bases between them. This CDR3 spans 14 amino acids. CDR3 bases: TGTGCCAGCAGTTTGGGCAGTTTTTTCTATGGCTACACCTTC. This gives the protein CASSLGSFFYGYTF.

This chain uses TRBV6-5 with TRBJ2-7; no clear D. Germline V gene lookup returns CDR1 MNHEY and CDR2 SVGAGI. The CDR3 is made up of 13 amino acids. Trimming left V 6 bases short and J 7 bases short, with 16 bases between. The CDR3 sequence: CASSPDRPWEQYF. The DNA of the CDR3 is TGTGCCAGCAGCCCCGACCGACCTTGGGAGCAGTACTTC.

This clone was picked up one time. The chain carries TRBV6-5 and TRBJ1-3; maybe TRBD1 (5 bases). The germline CDR1 and CDR2 sequences are MNHEY and SVGAGI. The V gene lost 2 bases and the J gene lost 1 base, with 9 bases spanning the gap. The CDR3 runs 15 residues. CDR3 nucleotides: TGTGCCAGCAGTTACGGCCAGGGTTCTGGAAACACCATATATTTT. Encoded protein: CASSYGQGSGNTIYF.

The chain combines TRBV12-3 or TRBV12-4 with TRBJ1-4; the D is unclear. The CDR3 runs 11 residues. V lost 7 bases, J lost 8 bases, and 8 bases lay in between. The CDR3 DNA is TGTGCCAGCACGTTTTCGGAAAAACTGTTTTTT. Translation gives CASTFSEKLFF.

This chain connects TRBV4-3 to TRBJ2-7; D possibly corresponds to TRBD1 (6 bases). Germline lookup yields CDR1 LGHNA and CDR2 YSLEER. Trimming took 1 base from V and 0 from J, leaving 10 bases between them. CDR3 size: 15 residues. DNA of the CDR3: TGCGCCAGCAGCCAAGTCAGGGGCATCTCCTACGAGCAGTACTTC. Translated: CASSQVRGISYEQYF.

The rearrangement links TRBV30 to TRBJ2-2; TRBD1 agrees at 7 bases. Germline loops: CDR1 GTSNPN, CDR2 SVGIG (reference sequence). This CDR3 has 17 residues. V shed 3 bases and J 2 bases; nucleotides not matched to a gene: 12. The chain's CDR3 is CAWSLIPYRGNTGELFF. The CDR3 nucleotides are TGTGCCTGGAGCCTGATACCTTACAGGGGTAACACCGGGGAGCTGTTTTTT. Full variable domain (rest looked up from reference TRBV30 and TRBJ2-2): SQTIHQWPATLVQPVGSPLSLECTVEGTSNPNLYWYRQAAGRGLQLLFYSVGIGQISSEVPQNLSASRPQDRQFILSSKKLLLSDSGFYLCAWSLIPYRGNTGELFFGEGSRLTVL.

The gene calls are TRBV20-1 and TRBJ2-5, with D unresolved. CDR3 length equals 11 residues. V gave up 7 bases and J gave up 3 bases, with 9 bases separating them. Per the germline V gene, CDR1 is DFQATT and CDR2 is SNEGSKA (reference sequence). The CDR3 DNA sequence: TGCAGTGTACTAAGGGAAGAGACCCAGTACTTC. Protein sequence: CSVLREETQYF.

The chain recombines TRBV12-3 or TRBV12-4 with TRBJ2-1, with TRBD1 matching 8 bases. With 6 bases clipped from V and 4 bases from J, the junction kept 2 bases outside the gene matches. This CDR3 is 13 amino acids long. This CDR3 is CASRTGEYNEQFF. The CDR3 coding sequence is TGTGCCAGCAGGACAGGGGAATACAATGAGCAGTTCTTC.

V gene TRBV7-3 combines with J gene TRBJ2-2, with 15 bases lining up with TRBD2. Germline V lookup: CDR1 SGHTA, CDR2 FQGTGA. The CDR3 runs 17 residues. V was pared by 5 bases and J by 4 bases, with 5 bases of the junction left unmatched. This CDR3 reads CASSLGLAGGLTGELFF. The CDR3 nucleotides read TGTGCCAGCAGCCTAGGACTAGCGGGGGGGCTCACCGGGGAGCTGTTTTTT.

The chain joins TRBV7-3 to TRBJ1-5; D is possibly TRBD1 (5 bases). With 5 bases removed from V and 6 bases from J, the gap between germline ends came to 17 bases. CDR1 and CDR2 from the germline V gene are SGHTA and FQGTGA. The CDR3 totals 15 residues. In DNA, the CDR3 is TGTGCCAGCAGCCCCGGGACCCTTGGAAGTCAGCCCCAGCATTTT. Translated, it gives CASSPGTLGSQPQHF.

V and J are TRBV15 and TRBJ1-4, with D possibly matching TRBD1 (5 bases). With 8 bases removed from V and 2 bases from J, the gap between germline ends came to 12 bases. Per the germline V gene, CDR1 is LNHNV and CDR2 is YYDKDF (reference sequence). The CDR3 has 14 amino acids. This CDR3 is CATSRGTTNEKLFF. For the CDR3, the DNA is TGTGCCACCTCGCGGGGGACGACTAATGAAAAACTGTTTTTT.

The chain combines TRBV6-5 with TRBJ1-6, with TRBD1 matching over 7 bases. The V segment lost 8 bases and the J segment 7 bases; nucleotides outside the gene matches: 5. The CDR3 covers 13 residues. Germline V lookup: CDR1 MNHEY, CDR2 SVGAGI. In DNA form, the CDR3 reads TGTGCCAGCTTTGACAGGGCCAATTCACCCCTCCACTTT. Protein sequence: CASFDRANSPLHF.

This clone has only one observation. The chain employs TRBV4-1 and TRBJ2-5; D is possibly TRBD1 (6 bases). Looked up from germline, CDR1 is MGHRA and CDR2 is YSYEKL. This CDR3 region has 17 residues. V lost 1 base, J lost 5 bases, and 20 bases lay in between. CDR3 loop: CASSQVISWQGRETQYF. The CDR3 DNA is TGCGCCAGCAGCCAAGTTATCTCGTGGCAGGGGCGCGAGACCCAGTACTTC.

The V gene is TRBV27, the J gene TRBJ2-1; TRBD2 agrees at 7 bases. There are 17 residues in the CDR3. Germline V gene sequence: CDR1 MNHEY, CDR2 SMNVEV (reference sequence). V lost 3 bases, J lost 0 bases, and 8 bases stayed unmatched. CDR3 amino acids: CASSFLRGVSSYNEQFF. DNA of the CDR3: TGTGCCAGCAGTTTCCTTCGGGGGGTCTCCTCCTACAATGAGCAGTTCTTC.

The V and J genes are TRBV6-4 and TRBJ1-2, with TRBD1 as a possible D gene (5 bases). V dropped 2 bases and J dropped 8 bases, with 15 bases sitting between them. From germline, CDR1 is MRHNA and CDR2 SNTAGT. The CDR3 is made up of 14 amino acids. CDR3 sequence reads: CASSDGGASGGYTF. In DNA, the CDR3 is TGTGCCAGCAGTGACGGCGGGGCCTCTGGAGGCTACACCTTC.